A single sample gave rise to the 23 T cell receptor beta chains below, sequenced in a study of OX40 agonist ivuxolimab in advanced cancers. The data were produced by immunoSEQ multiplex PCR, yet TCRdb's version contains in-frame clones alone and is incomplete. The table includes 26,000 or so clones, roughly 80% detected once. Sequencing used CD4+ or CD8+ T cells sorted from blood, obtained in a trial of the OX40 agonist ivuxolimab. Every receptor here comes from an adult with an advanced solid tumor such as melanoma, head and neck, liver or kidney cancer.

The chain links TRBV7-3 to TRBJ1-1, with D possibly being TRBD1 (6 bases). The CDR3 is 16 residues long. The germline V gene encodes CDR1 SGHTA and CDR2 FQGTGA. The V end was cut by 5 bases, the J end by 5 bases, with 21 bases between. DNA for the CDR3: TGTGCCAGCAGCACTAACCCACCAGGGGCCGGGACTGAAGCTTTCTTT. Protein product: CASSTNPPGAGTEAFF.

The V gene is TRBV6-5, the J gene TRBJ2-7; D is perhaps TRBD1 (6 bases). The V gene lost 6 bases and the J gene lost 0 bases, with 15 bases spanning the gap. The CDR3 has 15 amino acids. Looked up from germline, CDR1 is MNHEY and CDR2 is SVGAGI. CDR3 residues: CASSSPGQSSYEQYF. DNA of the CDR3: TGTGCCAGCAGCTCCCCCGGACAGAGCTCCTACGAGCAGTACTTC.

The rearrangement links TRBV5-1 to TRBJ2-7; D possibly matches TRBD1 or TRBD2 (5 bases each). Deletions cut 4 bases from V and 4 bases from J, with 12 bases between. Germline V gives CDR1 SGHRS, CDR2 YFSETQ. This CDR3 has 13 residues. The CDR3 DNA sequence: TGCGCCAGCAGCCAGTCAGGGACGTACGAGCAGTACTTC. It codes for CASSQSGTYEQYF.

The V gene is TRBV23-1, the J gene TRBJ1-1; 8 nucleotides line up with TRBD1. TRBV23-1 is given ORF status, its function remaining uncertain. The CDR3 has 14 amino acids. The junction had 6 bases not matched to a gene; V was cut back by 8 bases and J by 1 base. The CDR3 protein is CASGPDRGNTEAFF. DNA for the CDR3: TGCGCCAGCGGTCCCGACAGGGGGAACACTGAAGCTTTCTTT.

In this sample, this clone turned up a few times. The gene calls are TRBV9 and TRBJ1-2, with D possibly TRBD1 on 6 matching bases. The V end was cut by 3 bases, the J end by 0 bases, with 9 bases between. This CDR3 contains 14 residues. Germline assignment: CDR1 SGDLS and CDR2 YYNGEE. The CDR3 loop reads CASSGQVSNYGYTF. CDR3 sequence (DNA): TGTGCCAGCAGCGGACAGGTATCTAACTATGGCTACACCTTC. Using reference TRBV9 and TRBJ1-2 for the parts outside the CDR3, the full variable domain is DSGVTQTPKHLITATGQRVTLRCSPRSGDLSVYWYQQSLDQGLQFLIQYYNGEERAKGNILERFSAQQFPDLHSELNLSSLELGDSALYFCASSGQVSNYGYTFGSGTRLTVV.

The CDR3 DNA follows: TGCAGCGTTGGGGGATTACAGGGGCTGAGCACAGATACGCAGTATTTT. This codes for CSVGGLQGLSTDTQYF. The chain uses TRBV29-1 and TRBJ2-3; TRBD1 aligns across 7 bases. Germline V lookup: CDR1 SQVTM, CDR2 ANQGSEA. The ends lost 4 bases at V and 0 bases at J; junction bases unmatched: 10. The CDR3 runs to 16 residues.

The chain combines TRBV2 with TRBJ1-2, with D possibly being TRBD1 (6 bases). This CDR3 contains 14 residues. V lost 2 bases and J 4 bases, leaving 11 bases between the germline ends. CDR1 SNHLY and CDR2 FYNNEI come from the germline V gene. The CDR3 region is CASSERGAGYGYTF. CDR3 coding DNA: TGTGCCAGCAGTGAAAGGGGGGCAGGCTATGGCTACACCTTC.

As regards this clone: The junction and the germline gene differ at one end; a read error may be behind it. This chain uses TRBV7-7 with TRBJ2-1; tentatively, D is TRBD1 (5 bases). The CDR3 runs 13 residues. Germline loops: CDR1 SSHAT, CDR2 FNYEAQ (reference sequence). CDR3 protein: CASSPGWVNEQFF. DNA for the CDR3: TGTGCTAGCAGCCCAGGGTGGGTCAATGAGCAGTTCTTC.

This chain joins TRBV6-5 and TRBJ1-3; D gene unclear. This CDR3 contains 13 residues. Germline V CDR1 and CDR2: MNHEY, SVGAGI. The ends were cut back, 6 bases at V and 0 bases at J, with 6 bases in the middle. This CDR3 reads CASRSNSGNTIYF. The CDR3 DNA reads as TGTGCCAGCAGGTCCAACTCTGGAAACACCATATATTTT.

The chain recombines TRBV5-4 with TRBJ2-3; TRBD1 or TRBD2 may be the D gene (6 bases each). V was shortened by 3 bases and J by 3 bases, with 14 bases between the two germline ends. The CDR3 extends over 15 amino acids. Per germline, CDR1 SGHNT and CDR2 YYREEE (reference sequence). Here the CDR3 reads CASSSPGAPTDTQYF. The CDR3 DNA sequence: TGTGCCAGCAGCTCTCCGGGGGCTCCGACAGATACGCAGTATTTT.

V usage is TRBV10-2 and J usage is TRBJ2-6; 7 bases match TRBD1. The CDR3 is 18 residues long. Unmatched junction bases numbered 9, after V lost 4 bases and J lost 0 bases. Germline V gene sequence: CDR1 WSHSY, CDR2 SAAADI. The CDR3: CASSVRTGYSSGANVLTF. The CDR3 DNA reads as TGCGCCAGCAGTGTTAGGACAGGCTACAGCTCTGGGGCCAACGTCCTGACTTTC.

This clone turned up a few times. The V and J genes are TRBV7-2 and TRBJ2-7; D possibly corresponds to TRBD1 (5 bases). Germline lookup yields CDR1 SGHTA and CDR2 FQGNSA. The CDR3 runs to 11 residues. Trimming removed 2 bases from V and 6 bases from J, with 5 bases in between. As DNA, the CDR3 is TGTGCCAGCAGCTTAAGGGGCGAGCAGTACTTC. Residues: CASSLRGEQYF.

This chain's CDR3 is CAISEEQGSNQPQHF. The DNA of the CDR3 is TGTGCCATCAGTGAGGAGCAGGGGAGCAATCAGCCCCAGCATTTT. The chain combines TRBV10-3 with TRBJ1-5; TRBD1 might be the D (6 bases). V was cut by 2 bases and J by 1 base, with 9 bases left in between. Germline V gives CDR1 ENHRY, CDR2 SYGVKD. This CDR3 has 15 amino acids.

The chain carries TRBV7-2 and TRBJ2-1, with 8 bases identical to TRBD1. The CDR3 length is 14 residues. Trimming removed 2 bases from V and 6 bases from J; junction bases left unmatched: 3. Germline values: CDR1 SGHTA, CDR2 FQGNSA. Here the CDR3 DNA reads TGTGCCAGCAGCTTACGACAGGGGAGCAATGAGCAGTTCTTC. Amino acid sequence: CASSLRQGSNEQFF.

The chain recombines TRBV30 with TRBJ1-2; the match to TRBD1 covers 8 bases. This CDR3 is built from 12 residues. Germline assignment: CDR1 GTSNPN and CDR2 SVGIG (reference sequence). V shed 3 bases and J 6 bases; nucleotides not matched to a gene: 3. The CDR3: CAWSVRGHGYTF. The CDR3 DNA reads as TGTGCCTGGAGCGTCAGGGGGCATGGCTACACCTTC. Supplemented by reference TRBV30 and TRBJ1-2, the full variable domain reads SQTIHQWPATLVQPVGSPLSLECTVEGTSNPNLYWYRQAAGRGLQLLFYSVGIGQISSEVPQNLSASRPQDRQFILSSKKLLLSDSGFYLCAWSVRGHGYTFGSGTRLTVV.

V is TRBV6-6 and J is TRBJ1-3; D gene uncertain. Trimming stripped 2 bases from V and 0 bases from J, with 5 bases between. CDR1 is MNHNY and CDR2 is SVGAGI in the germline V gene (reference sequence). This CDR3 contains 14 residues. CDR3 bases: TGTGCCAGCAGTTACGGCAGCTCTGGAAACACCATATATTTT. It codes for CASSYGSSGNTIYF.

This chain joins TRBV11-2 and TRBJ2-7; 9 bases align to TRBD1. Looked up from germline, CDR1 is SGHAT and CDR2 is FQNNGV. CDR3 length: 12 amino acids. Trimming removed 8 bases from V and 5 bases from J; junction bases left unmatched: 4. The DNA of the CDR3 is TGTGCCAGCGGGACAGGGTATGACGAGCAGTACTTC. It specifies CASGTGYDEQYF. Looking up the rest from reference TRBV11-2 and TRBJ2-7 gives the full variable domain: EAGVAQSPRYKIIEKRQSVAFWCNPISGHATLYWYQQILGQGPKLLIQFQNNGVVDDSQLPKDRFSAERLKGVDSTLKIQPAKLEDSAVYLCASGTGYDEQYFGPGTRLTVT.

This chain joins TRBV4-2 and TRBJ2-7; 8 nucleotides match TRBD2. Losses at the gene ends were 0 bases for V and 2 bases for J; bases not matched to a gene: 3. The CDR3 totals 15 residues. Germline V gene lookup returns CDR1 LGHNA and CDR2 YNFKEQ. The DNA for the CDR3 is TGTGCCAGCAGCCAAGACGGCGGGGGGCCCTACGAGCAGTACTTC. Amino acids: CASSQDGGGPYEQYF.

The genes are TRBV18 and TRBJ1-1; D is undetermined. CDR1 and CDR2 from the germline V gene are KGHSH and LQKENI. V lost 8 bases and J lost 1, with 11 bases in between. This CDR3 is 13 amino acids long. CDR3 coding DNA: TGTGCCAGCGCGGCGGGTGAGAACACTGAAGCTTTCTTT. Protein sequence: CASAAGENTEAFF.

In its sample, this clone ranks as medium-sized. The chain joins TRBV19 to TRBJ2-7; D gene uncertain. From germline, CDR1 is LNHDA and CDR2 SQIVND (reference sequence). The CDR3 contains 8 residues. Written as DNA, the CDR3 is TGTGGTGGGCCGGAGCAGTACTTC. This translates into CGGPEQYF.

This sequence joins TRBV5-1 and TRBJ2-2; TRBD1 matches 7 bases. Germline loops: CDR1 SGHRS, CDR2 YFSETQ. V shed 4 bases, J shed 2 bases, and the junction held 8 bases outside the gene matches. The CDR3 contains 16 residues. CDR3 nucleotides: TGCGCCAGCAGCCCCAGGGACAGACTAAACACCGGGGAGCTGTTTTTT. Its translation: CASSPRDRLNTGELFF. Full variable domain (outside the CDR3, taken from reference TRBV5-1 and TRBJ2-2): KAGVTQTPRYLIKTRGQQVTLSCSPISGHRSVSWYQQTPGQGLQFLFEYFSETQRNKGNFPGRFSGRQFSNSRSEMNVSTLELGDSALYLCASSPRDRLNTGELFFGEGSRLTVL.

V gene TRBV7-8 combines with J gene TRBJ2-5; D perhaps matches TRBD1 (7 bases). CDR3 length: 13 amino acids. Germline V CDR1 and CDR2: SGHVS, FQNEAQ. V lost 3 bases and J lost 4, with 9 bases in between. The CDR3 bases are TGTGCCAGCAGCTTCCAGGGGGGAGAGACCCAGTACTTC. Translated: CASSFQGGETQYF.

The V gene is TRBV19, the J gene TRBJ1-2; D call uncertain. The ends were cut back, 4 bases at V and 0 bases at J, with 12 bases in the middle. Per germline, CDR1 LNHDA and CDR2 SQIVND (reference sequence). This CDR3 spans 15 amino acids. The CDR3 spells CASSTPGAPNYGYTF. The CDR3 nucleotides are TGTGCCAGTAGTACGCCGGGAGCCCCTAACTATGGCTACACCTTC.